The TCR beta chain described here comes from a study of graft-versus-host responses after intestinal transplantation. Profiled with immunoSEQ multiplex PCR; TCRdb holds only in-frame clones, not every one. The profile shows tens of thousands of clones, 89% of them singletons. The CDR3 spans 16 residues. Per the germline V gene, CDR1 is SNHLY and CDR2 is FYNNEI. V lost 3 bases and J lost 4; bases outside the gene matches: 5. This clone was found a few times. Its antigen remains unidentified. The rearrangement uses TRBV2 and TRBJ2-6; TRBD1 aligns across 8 bases. This receptor was identified in a human donor who was the organ donor for an intestinal transplant. The sample was unstimulated CD4+ T cells sorted from spleen or lymph node cells, taken before transplant. The CDR3 spells CASSDRTGIGANVLTF. The CDR3 DNA reads TGTGCCAGCAGTGACCGGACAGGGATCGGGGCCAACGTCCTGACTTTC.